These 17 T cell receptor beta chains were all obtained from the same sample, sequenced in a study of CD4 T cells in relation to SARS-CoV-2 and coronaviruses. Method: immunoSEQ multiplex PCR; TCRdb's copy keeps in-frame clones and lacks some. The table records more than 35,000 clones, 77% of them present only once. Their target antigens are unknown. Sequencing was done on a sample of memory CD4+ T cells from PBMCs, cultured in vitro. Source of these receptors: an adult with COVID-19.

J is TRBJ2-1 and V is TRBV11-2; unclear D gene. Germline V lookup: CDR1 SGHAT, CDR2 FQNNGV. Trimming removed 5 bases at V and 5 bases at J, with 10 bases between. This CDR3 region has 13 residues. This CDR3 is CASSITTDNEQFF. The DNA of the CDR3 is TGTGCCAGCAGCATAACTACAGACAATGAGCAGTTCTTC.

The gene calls are TRBV11-3 and TRBJ2-1, with 8 bases fitting TRBD2. CDR3 size: 18 residues. Germline V gene data show CDR1 as SGHNT and CDR2 as YENEEA. V lost 6 bases and J lost 0; bases outside the gene matches: 13. CDR3 coding DNA: TGTGCCAGCAGTACAGACGGCCAAAGCGGGAGCTCCTACAATGAGCAGTTCTTC. It specifies CASSTDGQSGSSYNEQFF.

J is TRBJ2-1 and V is TRBV9; D is ambiguous. The V gene's germline CDR1 is SGDLS and CDR2 YYNGEE. Trimming took off 0 bases at V and 0 bases at J, with 10 bases between the two ends. This CDR3 contains 16 residues. Here the CDR3 DNA reads TGTGCCAGCAGCGTAGGGGTCAGTTTCTCCTACAATGAGCAGTTCTTC. This gives the protein CASSVGVSFSYNEQFF.

This chain links TRBV18 with TRBJ2-4; 9 bases fit TRBD2. The CDR3 consists of 16 residues. The V segment lost 3 bases and the J segment 7 bases; nucleotides outside the gene matches: 10. Germline loops: CDR1 KGHSH, CDR2 LQKENI. The CDR3 reads CASSPTSSGAINIQYF. The CDR3 nucleotides read TGTGCCAGCTCACCGACCTCTAGCGGGGCGATTAACATTCAGTACTTC.

The sample holds one count of this clone. The chain recombines TRBV27 with TRBJ2-1; a possible D gene is TRBD1 (5 bases). The CDR3 totals 13 residues. Between the trimmed V and J ends, which lost 3 bases and 3 bases, there was a span of 6 bases. CDR1 and CDR2 from the germline V gene are MNHEY and SMNVEV (reference sequence). CDR3 bases: TGTGCCAGCAGTTTCGACAGCTACAATGAGCAGTTCTTC. Residues: CASSFDSYNEQFF.

The genes are TRBV18 and TRBJ1-2, with 7 bases matching TRBD1. Per the germline V gene, CDR1 is KGHSH and CDR2 is LQKENI. The J segment lost 1 base and the V segment lost 3 bases, leaving 11 bases of the junction unmatched. This CDR3 spans 17 amino acids. CDR3 nucleotide sequence: TGTGCCAGCTCACCCTCATCAGGGACAGCCGTTAACTATGGCTACACCTTC. Translation: CASSPSSGTAVNYGYTF.

This rearrangement joins TRBV3-1 (or the pseudogene TRBV3-2) to TRBJ2-1; D gene unclear. The CDR3 length is 15 residues. Germline V gene lookup returns CDR1 LGHDT and CDR2 YNNKEL (reference sequence). Trimming pared 0 bases from V and 10 bases from J, leaving 16 bases between. CDR3 nucleotides: TGTGCCAGCAGCCAAGATCGCAATTTCGGCAAGGAGCAGTTCTTC. This gives the protein CASSQDRNFGKEQFF.

The chain's CDR3 is CASSEPGNTGELFF. CDR3 sequence (DNA): TGCGCCAGCAGTGAGCCGGGGAACACCGGGGAGCTGTTTTTT. The rearrangement joins TRBV10-2 to TRBJ2-2, with D unclear. The CDR3 is 14 amino acids. Deletions cut 2 bases from V and 1 base from J, with 5 bases between. The germline CDR1 and CDR2 sequences are WSHSY and SAAADI.

In this sample, this clone turned up once. The CDR3 loop is CASSLQGDRETQYF. The CDR3 DNA is TGCGCCAGCAGCCTCCAGGGGGATAGGGAGACCCAGTACTTC. The V gene is TRBV5-1, the J gene TRBJ2-5; the match to TRBD1 covers 7 bases. This CDR3 has 14 amino acids. V lost 4 bases to trimming and J lost 5 bases; unmatched junction nucleotides: 8. CDR1 is SGHRS and CDR2 is YFSETQ in the germline V gene.

The V call is TRBV7-9, the J call TRBJ2-1, with D possibly being TRBD1 or TRBD2 (6 bases each). The germline gives CDR1 SEHNR, CDR2 FQNEAQ (reference sequence). This CDR3 is 15 amino acids long. V shed 1 base and J shed 2 bases, with 9 bases lying between them. This CDR3 reads CASSLGRGAYNEQFF. CDR3 bases: TGTGCCAGCAGCTTAGGTAGGGGGGCCTACAATGAGCAGTTCTTC.

This clone occurred once. This rearrangement joins TRBV18 to TRBJ1-1; a weak D match, TRBD1 (5 bases). The V and J ends lost 5 bases and 1 base respectively, with 8 bases between them. In germline, CDR1 is KGHSH, CDR2 LQKENI. The length of the CDR3 is 13 residues. CDR3 protein: CASSDRGNTEAFF. The CDR3, as DNA: TGTGCCAGCTCAGATAGGGGGAACACTGAAGCTTTCTTT.

J is TRBJ2-2 and V is TRBV10-3; D call uncertain. Germline V lookup: CDR1 ENHRY, CDR2 SYGVKD. Deletions cut 3 bases from V and 6 bases from J, with 5 bases between. The CDR3 loop spans 12 amino acids. The CDR3 sequence is CAISEPPGELFF. The DNA of the CDR3 is TGTGCCATCAGTGAACCCCCCGGGGAGCTGTTTTTT.

The rearrangement joins TRBV9 to TRBJ2-2, with D perhaps TRBD1 or TRBD2 (5 bases each). The V end was cut by 4 bases, the J end by 8 bases, with 15 bases between. Germline lookup yields CDR1 SGDLS and CDR2 YYNGEE. This CDR3 contains 14 residues. The chain's CDR3 is CASSHRDLGGELFF. The CDR3 DNA is TGTGCCAGCAGCCACCGGGACCTAGGGGGGGAGCTGTTTTTT.

This chain joins TRBV5-1 and TRBJ1-3, with no clear D. CDR1 SGHRS and CDR2 YFSETQ come from the germline V gene. This CDR3 spans 14 amino acids. V shed 4 bases and J shed 0 bases, with 8 bases lying between them. The CDR3: CASSQDNSGNTIYF. CDR3 DNA sequence: TGCGCCAGCAGCCAAGACAACTCTGGAAACACCATATATTTT. The whole variable domain, filled in from reference TRBV5-1 and TRBJ1-3, reads KAGVTQTPRYLIKTRGQQVTLSCSPISGHRSVSWYQQTPGQGLQFLFEYFSETQRNKGNFPGRFSGRQFSNSRSEMNVSTLELGDSALYLCASSQDNSGNTIYFGEGSWLTVV.

The chain combines TRBV7-9 with TRBJ2-1; 7 bases agree with TRBD2. This CDR3 contains 15 residues. Germline trimming cut 8 bases from V and 8 bases from J; bases unmatched to any gene: 15. Germline-derived CDR1 and CDR2 are SEHNR and FQNEAQ (reference sequence). In DNA form, the CDR3 reads TGTGCCAGCGGATACGGGACTCGGGGGGTGGATGAGCAGTTCTTC. Its translation is CASGYGTRGVDEQFF.

This chain connects TRBV19 to TRBJ1-3, with D unclear. This CDR3 spans 14 amino acids. V gave up 3 bases and J gave up 2 bases, with 8 bases separating them. CDR1 and CDR2 from the germline V gene are LNHDA and SQIVND (reference sequence). CDR3 sequence: CASSMSKTGNTIYF. Written as DNA, the CDR3 is TGTGCCAGTAGTATGAGTAAGACTGGAAACACCATATATTTT.

The V gene is TRBV6-6, the J gene TRBJ2-7, with TRBD1 identical over 8 bases. There are 14 residues in the CDR3. CDR1 and CDR2 from the germline V gene are MNHNY and SVGAGI (reference sequence). Trimming at V came to 5 bases and at J to 6 bases, leaving 9 bases not matched to a gene. The CDR3 here is CASSQVTGALEQYF. Written as DNA, the CDR3 is TGTGCCAGCAGTCAGGTGACAGGGGCACTCGAGCAGTACTTC.